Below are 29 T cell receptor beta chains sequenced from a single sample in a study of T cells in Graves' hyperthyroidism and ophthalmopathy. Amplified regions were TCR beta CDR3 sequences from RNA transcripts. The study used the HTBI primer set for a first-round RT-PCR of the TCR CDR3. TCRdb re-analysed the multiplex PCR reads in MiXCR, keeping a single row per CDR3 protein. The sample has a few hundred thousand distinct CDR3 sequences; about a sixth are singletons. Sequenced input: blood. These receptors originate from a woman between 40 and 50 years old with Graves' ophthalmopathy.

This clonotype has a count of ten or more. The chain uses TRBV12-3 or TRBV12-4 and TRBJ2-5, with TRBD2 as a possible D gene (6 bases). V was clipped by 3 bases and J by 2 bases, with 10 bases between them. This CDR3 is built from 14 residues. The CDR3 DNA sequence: TGTGCCAGCAGTTTCAACGGGGGACAAGAGACCCAGTACTTC. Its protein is CASSFNGGQETQYF.

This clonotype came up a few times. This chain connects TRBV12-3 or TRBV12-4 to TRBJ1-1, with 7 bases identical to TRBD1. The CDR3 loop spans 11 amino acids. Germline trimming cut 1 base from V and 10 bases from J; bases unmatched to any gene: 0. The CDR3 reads CASSLGQGAFF. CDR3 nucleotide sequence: TGTGCCAGCAGTTTAGGACAGGGAGCTTTCTTT.

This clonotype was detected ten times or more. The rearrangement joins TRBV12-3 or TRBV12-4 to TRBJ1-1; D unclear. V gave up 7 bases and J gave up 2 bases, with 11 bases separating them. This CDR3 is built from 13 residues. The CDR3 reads CASNRVRNTEAFF. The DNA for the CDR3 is TGTGCCAGCAACCGAGTCAGAAACACTGAAGCTTTCTTT.

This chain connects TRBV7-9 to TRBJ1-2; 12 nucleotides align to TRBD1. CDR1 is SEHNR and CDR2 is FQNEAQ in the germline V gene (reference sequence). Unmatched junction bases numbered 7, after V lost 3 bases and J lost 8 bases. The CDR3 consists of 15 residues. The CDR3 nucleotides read TGTGCCAGCAGCTTCTCGGGACAGGGGGCATCGGGCTACACCTTC. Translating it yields CASSFSGQGASGYTF.

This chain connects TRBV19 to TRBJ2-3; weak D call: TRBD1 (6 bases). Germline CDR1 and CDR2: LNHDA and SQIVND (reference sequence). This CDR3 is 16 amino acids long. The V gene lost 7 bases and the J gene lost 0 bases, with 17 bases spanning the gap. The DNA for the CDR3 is TGTGCCAGTAAAGGAACGACAGGTACTAGCACAGATACGCAGTATTTT. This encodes CASKGTTGTSTDTQYF.

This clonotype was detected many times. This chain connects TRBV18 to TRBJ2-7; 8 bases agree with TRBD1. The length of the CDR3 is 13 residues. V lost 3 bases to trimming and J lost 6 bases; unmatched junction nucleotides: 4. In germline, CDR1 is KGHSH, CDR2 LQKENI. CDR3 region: CASSPTGAVEQYF. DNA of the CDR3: TGTGCCAGCTCACCGACAGGGGCCGTCGAGCAGTACTTC. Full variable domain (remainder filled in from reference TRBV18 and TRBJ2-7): NAGVMQNPRHLVRRRGQEARLRCSPMKGHSHVYWYRQLPEEGLKFMVYLQKENIIDESGMPKERFSAEFPKEGPSILRIQQVVRGDSAAYFCASSPTGAVEQYFGPGTRLTVT.

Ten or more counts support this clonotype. The CDR3, as DNA: TGTGCCAGCAGCTCCCTGACTAACATCTACGAGCAGTACTTC. As protein: CASSSLTNIYEQYF. V usage is TRBV11-2 and J usage is TRBJ2-7; D might be TRBD2 (5 bases). The CDR3 has 14 amino acids. Per germline, CDR1 SGHAT and CDR2 FQNNGV. V was trimmed by 4 bases and J by 3 bases, leaving 13 bases between them.

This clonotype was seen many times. The CDR3 sequence: CASSGRDTRTDTQYF. The CDR3 nucleotides are TGTGCCAGCAGTGGGAGGGACACCCGCACAGATACGCAGTATTTT. The chain combines TRBV28 with TRBJ2-3, with a possible D match to TRBD2 (7 bases). This CDR3 has 15 amino acids. Germline CDR1 reads MDHEN; CDR2 reads SYDVKM. The V end was cut by 5 bases, the J end by 1 base, with 13 bases between.

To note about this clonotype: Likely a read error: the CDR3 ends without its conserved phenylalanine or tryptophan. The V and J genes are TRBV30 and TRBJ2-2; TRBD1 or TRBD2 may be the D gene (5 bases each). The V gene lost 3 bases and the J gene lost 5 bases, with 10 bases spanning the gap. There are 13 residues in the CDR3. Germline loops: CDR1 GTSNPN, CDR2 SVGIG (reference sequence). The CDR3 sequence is CAWRGPGTGELFL. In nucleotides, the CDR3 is TGTGCCTGGAGGGGGCCGGGGACCGGGGAGCTGTTTCTT.

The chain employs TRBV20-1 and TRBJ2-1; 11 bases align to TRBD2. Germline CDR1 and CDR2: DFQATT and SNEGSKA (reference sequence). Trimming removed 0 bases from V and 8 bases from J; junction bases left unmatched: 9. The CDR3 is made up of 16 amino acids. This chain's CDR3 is CSARDRRLAGGDEQFF. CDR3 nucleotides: TGCAGTGCTAGAGATCGGAGGTTAGCGGGAGGGGATGAGCAGTTCTTC.

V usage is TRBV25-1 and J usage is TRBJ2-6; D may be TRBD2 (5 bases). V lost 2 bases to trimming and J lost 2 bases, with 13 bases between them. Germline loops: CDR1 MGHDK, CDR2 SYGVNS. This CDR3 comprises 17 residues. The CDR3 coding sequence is TGTGCCAGCAGTGAAACGGCCGTCGGGGCTGGGGCCAACGTCCTGACTTTC. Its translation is CASSETAVGAGANVLTF.

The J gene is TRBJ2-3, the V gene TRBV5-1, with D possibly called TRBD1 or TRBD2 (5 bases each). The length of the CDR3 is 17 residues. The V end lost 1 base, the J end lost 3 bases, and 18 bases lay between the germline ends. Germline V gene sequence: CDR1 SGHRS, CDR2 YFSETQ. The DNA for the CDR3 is TGCGCCAGCAGCTTGTTGGGGGTGGCAGGGTCAACAGATACGCAGTATTTT. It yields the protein CASSLLGVAGSTDTQYF.

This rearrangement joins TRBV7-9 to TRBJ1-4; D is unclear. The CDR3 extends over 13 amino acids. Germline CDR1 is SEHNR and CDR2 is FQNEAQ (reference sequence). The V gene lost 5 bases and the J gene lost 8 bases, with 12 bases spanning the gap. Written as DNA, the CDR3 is TGTGCCAGCAGCATCGACACTCTCGAAAAACTGTTTTTT. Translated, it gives CASSIDTLEKLFF.

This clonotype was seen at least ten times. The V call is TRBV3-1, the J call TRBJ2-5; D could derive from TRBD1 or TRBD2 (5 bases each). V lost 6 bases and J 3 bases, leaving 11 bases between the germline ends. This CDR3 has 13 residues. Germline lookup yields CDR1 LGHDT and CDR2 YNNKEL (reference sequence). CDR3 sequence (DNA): TGTGCCAGCAGTTTCCAGGGAGAAGAGACCCAGTACTTC. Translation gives CASSFQGEETQYF.

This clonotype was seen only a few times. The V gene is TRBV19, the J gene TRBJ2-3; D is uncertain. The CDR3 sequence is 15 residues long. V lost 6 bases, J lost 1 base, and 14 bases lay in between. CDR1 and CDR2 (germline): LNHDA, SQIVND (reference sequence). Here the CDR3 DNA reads TGTGCCAGTAGACCCATGACTGGTCGCACAGATACGCAGTATTTT. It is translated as CASRPMTGRTDTQYF.

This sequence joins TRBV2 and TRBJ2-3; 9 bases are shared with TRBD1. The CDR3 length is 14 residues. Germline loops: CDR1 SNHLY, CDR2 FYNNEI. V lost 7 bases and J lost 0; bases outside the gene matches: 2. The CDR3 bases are TGTGCCAGCACGGGACAGGGTAGCACAGATACGCAGTATTTT. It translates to CASTGQGSTDTQYF.

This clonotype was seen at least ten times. The CDR3 is CAIKDGLNTEAFF. DNA of the CDR3: TGTGCCATCAAGGACGGGTTGAACACTGAAGCTTTCTTT. This chain uses TRBV6-1 with TRBJ1-1; no firm D call. V gave up 10 bases and J gave up 0 bases, with 12 bases separating them. This CDR3 contains 13 residues. Germline V gene data show CDR1 as MNHNS and CDR2 as SASEGT.

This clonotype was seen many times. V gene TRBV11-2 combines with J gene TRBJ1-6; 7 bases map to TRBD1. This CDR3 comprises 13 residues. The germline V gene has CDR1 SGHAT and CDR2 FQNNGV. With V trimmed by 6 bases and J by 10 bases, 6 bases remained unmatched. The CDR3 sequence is CASSWTGVSPLHF. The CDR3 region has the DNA TGTGCCAGCAGTTGGACAGGCGTCTCACCCCTCCACTTT.

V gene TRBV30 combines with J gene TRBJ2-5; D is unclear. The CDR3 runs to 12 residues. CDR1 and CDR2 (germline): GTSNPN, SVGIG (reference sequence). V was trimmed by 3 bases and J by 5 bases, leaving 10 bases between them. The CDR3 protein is CAWSVMRETQYF. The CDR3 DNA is TGTGCCTGGAGCGTAATGCGGGAGACCCAGTACTTC.

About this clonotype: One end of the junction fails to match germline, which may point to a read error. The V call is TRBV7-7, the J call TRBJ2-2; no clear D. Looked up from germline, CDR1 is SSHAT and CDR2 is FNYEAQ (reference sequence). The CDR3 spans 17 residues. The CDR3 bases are TGTGCTAGCAGCCGCCTAAGGGCCTCCGACAACACCGGGGAGCTGTTTTTT. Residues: CASSRLRASDNTGELFF.

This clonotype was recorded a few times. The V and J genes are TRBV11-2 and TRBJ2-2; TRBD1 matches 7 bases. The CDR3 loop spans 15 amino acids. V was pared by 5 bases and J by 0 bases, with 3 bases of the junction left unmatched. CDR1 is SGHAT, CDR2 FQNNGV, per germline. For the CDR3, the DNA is TGTGCCAGCAGCCGGGGACAGCCGAACACCGGGGAGCTGTTTTTT. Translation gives CASSRGQPNTGELFF. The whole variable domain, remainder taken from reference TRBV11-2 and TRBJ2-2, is EAGVAQSPRYKIIEKRQSVAFWCNPISGHATLYWYQQILGQGPKLLIQFQNNGVVDDSQLPKDRFSAERLKGVDSTLKIQPAKLEDSAVYLCASSRGQPNTGELFFGEGSRLTVL.

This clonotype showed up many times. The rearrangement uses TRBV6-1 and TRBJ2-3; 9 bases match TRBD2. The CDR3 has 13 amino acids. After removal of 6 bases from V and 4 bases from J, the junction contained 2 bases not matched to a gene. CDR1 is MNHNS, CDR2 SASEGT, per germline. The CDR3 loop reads CASRAGGSDTQYF. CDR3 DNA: TGTGCCAGCAGGGCGGGAGGGTCAGATACGCAGTATTTT.

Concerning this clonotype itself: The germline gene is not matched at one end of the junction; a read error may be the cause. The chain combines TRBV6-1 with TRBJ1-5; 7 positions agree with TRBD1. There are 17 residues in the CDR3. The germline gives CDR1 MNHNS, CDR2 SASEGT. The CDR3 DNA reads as TGTGCCAGCAGTCCCCTCCCCCGGGGGCGACAGGGTCAGCCCCAGCTTTTT. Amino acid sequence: CASSPLPRGRQGQPQLF.

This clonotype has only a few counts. The CDR3, as DNA: TGTGCCAGCAGCAGGTCCGGGGCTCAGACTACTGGAAACACCATATATTTT. It codes for CASSRSGAQTTGNTIYF. The chain is built from TRBV7-6 and TRBJ1-3; perhaps TRBD1 as D (5 bases). The CDR3 totals 17 residues. The germline V and J ends were trimmed by 5 bases and 2 bases, with 19 bases remaining between them. Germline CDR1 SGHVS, CDR2 FNYEAQ.

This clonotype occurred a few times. The CDR3 DNA sequence: TGTGCCAGCAGCTTAGCGCAGGGGGCGACTGAAGCTTTCTTT. This encodes CASSLAQGATEAFF. The V gene is TRBV11-1, the J gene TRBJ1-1; 8 bases align to TRBD1. CDR3 length: 14 amino acids. Looked up from germline, CDR1 is SGHAT and CDR2 is FQDESV (reference sequence). The V and J ends lost 0 bases and 5 bases, in that order; junction bases with no gene match: 2.

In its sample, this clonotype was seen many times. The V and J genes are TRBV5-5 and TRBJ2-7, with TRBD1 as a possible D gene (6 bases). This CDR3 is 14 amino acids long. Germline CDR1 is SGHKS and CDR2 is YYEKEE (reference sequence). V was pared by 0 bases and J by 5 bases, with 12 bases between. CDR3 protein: CASSLVGEGDEQYF. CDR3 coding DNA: TGTGCCAGCAGCTTGGTAGGAGAGGGGGACGAGCAGTACTTC.

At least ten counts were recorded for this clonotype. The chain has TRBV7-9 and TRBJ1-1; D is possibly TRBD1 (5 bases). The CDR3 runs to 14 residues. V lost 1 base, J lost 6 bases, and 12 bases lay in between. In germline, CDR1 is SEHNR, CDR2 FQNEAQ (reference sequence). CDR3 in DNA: TGTGCCAGCAGCTTAGACTTGGGAGGGGCTGAAGCTTTCTTT. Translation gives CASSLDLGGAEAFF.

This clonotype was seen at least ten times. CDR3 sequence: CASQWADIQYF. The CDR3 nucleotides read TGTGCCAGCCAGTGGGCGGACATTCAGTACTTC. V gene TRBV2 combines with J gene TRBJ2-4, with D unresolved. The CDR3 contains 11 residues. CDR1 and CDR2 (germline): SNHLY, FYNNEI. Trimming took 8 bases from V and 8 from J, leaving 10 bases between them.

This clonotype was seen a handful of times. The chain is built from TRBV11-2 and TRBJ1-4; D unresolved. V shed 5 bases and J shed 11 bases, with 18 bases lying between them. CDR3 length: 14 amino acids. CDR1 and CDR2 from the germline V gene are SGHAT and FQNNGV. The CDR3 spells CASSQRVSGGKLFF. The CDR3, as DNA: TGTGCCAGCAGCCAGAGGGTATCGGGTGGGAAACTGTTTTTT.